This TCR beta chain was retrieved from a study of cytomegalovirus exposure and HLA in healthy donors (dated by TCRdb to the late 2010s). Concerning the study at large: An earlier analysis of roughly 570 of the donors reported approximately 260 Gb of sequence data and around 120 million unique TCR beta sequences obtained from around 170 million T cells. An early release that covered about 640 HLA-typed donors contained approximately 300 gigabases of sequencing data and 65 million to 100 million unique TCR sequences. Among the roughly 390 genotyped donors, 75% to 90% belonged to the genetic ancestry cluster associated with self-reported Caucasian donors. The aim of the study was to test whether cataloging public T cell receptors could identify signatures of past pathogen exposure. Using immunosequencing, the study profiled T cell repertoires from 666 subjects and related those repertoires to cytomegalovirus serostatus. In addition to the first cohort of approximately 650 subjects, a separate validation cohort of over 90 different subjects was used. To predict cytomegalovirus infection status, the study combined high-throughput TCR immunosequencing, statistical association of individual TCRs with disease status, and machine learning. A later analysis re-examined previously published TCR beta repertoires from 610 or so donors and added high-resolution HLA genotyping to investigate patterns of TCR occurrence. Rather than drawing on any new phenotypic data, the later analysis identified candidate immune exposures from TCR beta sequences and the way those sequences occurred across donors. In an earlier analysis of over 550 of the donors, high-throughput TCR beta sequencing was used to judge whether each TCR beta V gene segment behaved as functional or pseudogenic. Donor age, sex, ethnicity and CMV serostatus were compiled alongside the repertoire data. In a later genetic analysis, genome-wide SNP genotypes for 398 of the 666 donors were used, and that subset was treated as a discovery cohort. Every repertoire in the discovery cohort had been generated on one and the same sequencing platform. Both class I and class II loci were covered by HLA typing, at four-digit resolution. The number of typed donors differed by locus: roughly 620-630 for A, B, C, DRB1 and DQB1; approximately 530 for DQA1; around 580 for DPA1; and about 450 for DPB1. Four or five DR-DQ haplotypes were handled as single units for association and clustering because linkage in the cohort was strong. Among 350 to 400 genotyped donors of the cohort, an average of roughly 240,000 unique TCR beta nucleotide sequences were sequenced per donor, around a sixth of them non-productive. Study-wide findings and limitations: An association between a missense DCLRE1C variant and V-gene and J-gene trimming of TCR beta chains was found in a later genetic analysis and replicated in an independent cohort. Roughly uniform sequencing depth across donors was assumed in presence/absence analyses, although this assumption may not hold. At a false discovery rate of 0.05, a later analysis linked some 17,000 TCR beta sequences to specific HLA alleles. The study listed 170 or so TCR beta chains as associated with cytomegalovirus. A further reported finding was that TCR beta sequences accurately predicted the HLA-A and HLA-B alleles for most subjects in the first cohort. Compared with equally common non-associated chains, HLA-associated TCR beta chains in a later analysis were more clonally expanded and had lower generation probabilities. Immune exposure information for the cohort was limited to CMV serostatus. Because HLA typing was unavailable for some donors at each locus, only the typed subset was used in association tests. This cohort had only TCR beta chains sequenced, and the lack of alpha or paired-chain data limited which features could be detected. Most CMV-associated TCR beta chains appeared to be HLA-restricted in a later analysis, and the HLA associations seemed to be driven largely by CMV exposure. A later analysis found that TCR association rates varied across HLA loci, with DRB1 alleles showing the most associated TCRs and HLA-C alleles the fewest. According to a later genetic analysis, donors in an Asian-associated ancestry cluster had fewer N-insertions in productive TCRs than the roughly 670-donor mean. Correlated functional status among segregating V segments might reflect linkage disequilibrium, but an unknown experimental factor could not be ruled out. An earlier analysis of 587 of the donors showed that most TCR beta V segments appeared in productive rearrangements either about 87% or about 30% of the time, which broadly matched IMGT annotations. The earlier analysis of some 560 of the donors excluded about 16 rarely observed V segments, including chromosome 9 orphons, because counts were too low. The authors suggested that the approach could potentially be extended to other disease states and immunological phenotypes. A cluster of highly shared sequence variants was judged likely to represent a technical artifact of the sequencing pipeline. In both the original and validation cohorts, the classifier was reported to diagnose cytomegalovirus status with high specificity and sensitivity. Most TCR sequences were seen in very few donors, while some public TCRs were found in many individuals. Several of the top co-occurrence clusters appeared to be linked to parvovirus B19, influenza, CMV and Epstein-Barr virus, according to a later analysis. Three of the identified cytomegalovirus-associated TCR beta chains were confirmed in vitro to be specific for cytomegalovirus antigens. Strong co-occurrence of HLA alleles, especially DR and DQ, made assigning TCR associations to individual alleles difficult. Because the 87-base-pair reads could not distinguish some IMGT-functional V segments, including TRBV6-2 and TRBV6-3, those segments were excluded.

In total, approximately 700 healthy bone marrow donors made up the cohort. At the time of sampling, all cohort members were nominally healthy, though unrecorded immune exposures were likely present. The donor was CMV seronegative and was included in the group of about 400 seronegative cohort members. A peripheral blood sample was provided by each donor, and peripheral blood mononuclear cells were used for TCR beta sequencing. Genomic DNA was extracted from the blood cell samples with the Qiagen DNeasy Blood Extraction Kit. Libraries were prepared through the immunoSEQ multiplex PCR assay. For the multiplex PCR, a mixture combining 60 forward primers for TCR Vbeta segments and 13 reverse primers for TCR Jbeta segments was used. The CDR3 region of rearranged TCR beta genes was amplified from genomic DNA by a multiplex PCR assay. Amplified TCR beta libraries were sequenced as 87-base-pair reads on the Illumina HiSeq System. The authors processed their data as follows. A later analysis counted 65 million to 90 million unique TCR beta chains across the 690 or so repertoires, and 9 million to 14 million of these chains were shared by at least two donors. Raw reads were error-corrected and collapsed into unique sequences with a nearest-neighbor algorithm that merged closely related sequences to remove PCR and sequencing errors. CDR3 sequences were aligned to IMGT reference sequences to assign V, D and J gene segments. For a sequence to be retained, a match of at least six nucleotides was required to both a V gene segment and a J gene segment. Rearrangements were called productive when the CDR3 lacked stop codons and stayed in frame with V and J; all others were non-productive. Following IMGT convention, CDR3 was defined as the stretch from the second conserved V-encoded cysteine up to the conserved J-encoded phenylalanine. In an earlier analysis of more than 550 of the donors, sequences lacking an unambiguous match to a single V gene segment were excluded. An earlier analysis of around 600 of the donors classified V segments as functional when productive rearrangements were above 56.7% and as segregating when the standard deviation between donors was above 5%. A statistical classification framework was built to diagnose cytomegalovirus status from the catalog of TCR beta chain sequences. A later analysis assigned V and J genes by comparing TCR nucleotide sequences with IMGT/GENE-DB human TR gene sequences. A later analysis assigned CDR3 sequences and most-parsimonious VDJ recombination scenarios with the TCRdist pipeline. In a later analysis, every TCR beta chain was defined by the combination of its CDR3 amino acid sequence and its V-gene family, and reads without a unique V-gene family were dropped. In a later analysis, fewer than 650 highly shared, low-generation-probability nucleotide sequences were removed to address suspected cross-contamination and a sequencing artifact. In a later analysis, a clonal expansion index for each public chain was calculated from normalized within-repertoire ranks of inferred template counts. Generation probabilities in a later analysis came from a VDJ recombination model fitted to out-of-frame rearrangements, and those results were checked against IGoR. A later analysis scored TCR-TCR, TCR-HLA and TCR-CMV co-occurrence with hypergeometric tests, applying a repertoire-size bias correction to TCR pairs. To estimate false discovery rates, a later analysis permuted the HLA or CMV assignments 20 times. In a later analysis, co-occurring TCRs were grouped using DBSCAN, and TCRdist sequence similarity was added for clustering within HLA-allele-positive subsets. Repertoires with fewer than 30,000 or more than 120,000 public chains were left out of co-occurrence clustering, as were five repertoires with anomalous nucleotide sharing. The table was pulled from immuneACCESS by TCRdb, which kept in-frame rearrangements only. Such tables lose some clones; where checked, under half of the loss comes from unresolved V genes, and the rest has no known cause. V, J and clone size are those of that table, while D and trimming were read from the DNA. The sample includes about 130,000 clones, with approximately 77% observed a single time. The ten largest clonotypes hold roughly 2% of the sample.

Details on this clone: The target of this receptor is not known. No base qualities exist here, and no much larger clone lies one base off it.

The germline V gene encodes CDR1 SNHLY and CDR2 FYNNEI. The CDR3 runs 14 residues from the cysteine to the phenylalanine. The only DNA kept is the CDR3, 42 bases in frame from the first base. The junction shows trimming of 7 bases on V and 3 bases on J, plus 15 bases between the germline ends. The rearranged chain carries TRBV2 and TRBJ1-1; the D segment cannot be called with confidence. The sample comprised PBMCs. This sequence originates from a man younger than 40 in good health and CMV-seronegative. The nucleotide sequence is TGTGCCAGCACCGTGAGGGTTGATCACACTGAAGCTTTCTTT. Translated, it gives CASTVRVDHTEAFF.